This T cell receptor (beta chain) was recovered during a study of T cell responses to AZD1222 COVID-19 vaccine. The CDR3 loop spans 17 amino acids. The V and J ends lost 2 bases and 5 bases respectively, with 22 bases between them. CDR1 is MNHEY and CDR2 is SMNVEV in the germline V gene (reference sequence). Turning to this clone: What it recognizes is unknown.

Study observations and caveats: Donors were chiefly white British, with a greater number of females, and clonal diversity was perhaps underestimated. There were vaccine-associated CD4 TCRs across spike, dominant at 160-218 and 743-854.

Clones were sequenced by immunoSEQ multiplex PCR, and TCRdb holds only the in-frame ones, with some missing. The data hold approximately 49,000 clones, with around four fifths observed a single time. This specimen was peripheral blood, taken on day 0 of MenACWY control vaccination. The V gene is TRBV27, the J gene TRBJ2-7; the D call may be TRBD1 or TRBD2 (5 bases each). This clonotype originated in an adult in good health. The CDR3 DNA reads TGTGCCAGCAGTTTAGCCCCCGGGGACCAGGGAATGCACGAGCAGTACTTC. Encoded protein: CASSLAPGDQGMHEQYF.